These 21 T cell receptor beta chains originate from one sample sequenced in a study of T cell repertoires in cytomegalovirus infection. TCRdb analysed the reads with MiXCR anew, one entry per CDR3 protein. The data hold 510,000 or so distinct CDR3 sequences, with more than 20% observed a single time. The sequencing sample was made of PBMCs. All receptors come from a human donor in good health (CMV status not recorded). Some clones in this sample may be carry-over from other donors' samples.

This clonotype was found a few times. The chain has TRBV7-2 and TRBJ1-2; D might be TRBD1 (5 bases). The CDR3 runs to 15 residues. Germline CDR1 SGHTA, CDR2 FQGNSA. The V end lost 0 bases, the J end lost 6 bases, and 14 bases lay between the germline ends. CDR3 protein: CASSLAFQGSNGYTF. DNA of the CDR3: TGTGCCAGCAGCTTAGCGTTCCAGGGTTCGAATGGCTACACCTTC.

This clonotype was seen only a few times. The chain is built from TRBV7-9 and TRBJ2-5; 7 bases fit TRBD1. Losses at the gene ends were 7 bases for V and 4 bases for J; bases not matched to a gene: 6. In germline, CDR1 is SEHNR, CDR2 FQNEAQ (reference sequence). The CDR3 has 13 residues. CDR3 in amino acids: CASTRQGTETQYF. The CDR3 bases are TGTGCCAGCACAAGACAGGGCACAGAGACCCAGTACTTC. The variable domain in full, with the rest retrieved from reference TRBV7-9 and TRBJ2-5, is DTGVSQNPRHKITKRGQNVTFRCDPISEHNRLYWYRQTLGQGPEFLTYFQNEAQLEKSRLLSDRFSAERPKGSFSTLEIQRTEQGDSAMYLCASTRQGTETQYFGPGTRLLVL.

The chain couples TRBV18 to TRBJ1-4, with 7 bases matching TRBD1. The CDR3 runs 15 residues. Trimming took 1 base from V and 7 from J; bases not matched to a gene: 6. Germline V lookup: CDR1 KGHSH, CDR2 LQKENI. The CDR3, as DNA: TGTGCCAGCTCACCACGGGTCTCAGGGGGTGAAAAACTGTTTTTT. It encodes CASSPRVSGGEKLFF.

The gene calls are TRBV19 and TRBJ2-1, with a possible D match to TRBD1 (6 bases). Looked up from germline, CDR1 is LNHDA and CDR2 is SQIVND (reference sequence). The CDR3 totals 13 residues. Trimming took off 0 bases at V and 13 bases at J, with 13 bases between the two ends. The CDR3 protein is CASSIDQGPAQFF. The CDR3 nucleotides read TGTGCCAGTAGTATAGACCAGGGGCCCGCCCAGTTCTTC. The complete variable domain, with remaining parts taken from reference TRBV19 and TRBJ2-1, reads DGGITQSPKYLFRKEGQNVTLSCEQNLNHDAMYWYRQDPGQGLRLIYYSQIVNDFQKGDIAEGYSVSREKKESFPLTVTSAQKNPTAFYLCASSIDQGPAQFFGPGTRLTVL.

This clonotype was seen more than once but under ten times. The rearrangement uses TRBV5-4 and TRBJ1-6; TRBD1 matches at 7 bases. From germline, CDR1 is SGHNT and CDR2 YYREEE (reference sequence). This CDR3 is 16 amino acids long. The trim removed 4 bases at V and 1 base at J, leaving 5 bases unmatched. CDR3 coding DNA: TGTGCCAGCAGCCCGTTACAGGGGTCCTATAATTCACCCCTCCACTTT. It translates to CASSPLQGSYNSPLHF.

The chain is built from TRBV2 and TRBJ2-1; maybe TRBD2 (6 bases). Trimming pared 4 bases from V and 1 base from J, leaving 11 bases between. The germline gives CDR1 SNHLY, CDR2 FYNNEI. The CDR3 consists of 15 residues. CDR3 DNA sequence: TGTGCCAGCAGTGGGGGGACTCGATCCTACAATGAGCAGTTCTTC. Translating gives CASSGGTRSYNEQFF.

The chain joins TRBV27 to TRBJ2-5; TRBD2 matches 7 bases. Germline V gives CDR1 MNHEY, CDR2 SMNVEV (reference sequence). Germline trimming cut 3 bases from V and 2 bases from J; bases unmatched to any gene: 9. The CDR3 has 16 amino acids. This chain's CDR3 is CASSFGLLAEQETQYF. The CDR3 region has the DNA TGTGCCAGCAGTTTTGGACTCCTAGCGGAACAAGAGACCCAGTACTTC.

This clonotype was seen a handful of times. The rearrangement links TRBV7-6 to TRBJ2-7; D is perhaps TRBD1 or TRBD2 (6 bases each). Trimming stripped 1 base from V and 5 bases from J, with 18 bases between. The CDR3 has 16 amino acids. Germline V gene lookup returns CDR1 SGHVS and CDR2 FNYEAQ. The CDR3 region has the DNA TGTGCCAGCAGCTTAGAGGCGGGGAGACAGGATAACGAGCAGTACTTC. The encoded protein is CASSLEAGRQDNEQYF.

This sequence joins TRBV20-1 and TRBJ2-7; 12 bases align to TRBD1. V dropped 2 bases and J dropped 7; count of bases not matched to a gene: 9. Germline CDR1 and CDR2: DFQATT and SNEGSKA (reference sequence). The CDR3 contains 15 residues. CDR3 in DNA: TGCAGTGCTAGATCCCGGGACAGGGGGCTGAAGGAGCAGTACTTC. It yields the protein CSARSRDRGLKEQYF.

The J gene is TRBJ2-3, the V gene TRBV9; TRBD2 matches at 9 bases. The length of the CDR3 is 16 residues. V shed 0 bases, J shed 2 bases, and the junction held 4 bases outside the gene matches. Germline loops: CDR1 SGDLS, CDR2 YYNGEE. CDR3 sequence reads: CASSVALAGPTDTQYF. The CDR3 region has the DNA TGTGCCAGCAGCGTAGCTCTAGCGGGACCCACAGATACGCAGTATTTT.

The V gene is TRBV7-8, the J gene TRBJ1-2, with D tentatively TRBD1 (6 bases). This CDR3 contains 14 residues. The V gene's germline CDR1 is SGHVS and CDR2 FQNEAQ. V was cut by 5 bases and J by 3 bases, with 13 bases left in between. The CDR3 DNA is TGTGCCAGCAGCACACAGGGAGGGGACTATGGCTACACCTTC. This encodes CASSTQGGDYGYTF.

The V gene is TRBV11-3, the J gene TRBJ2-5, with TRBD1 matching over 11 bases. From germline, CDR1 is SGHNT and CDR2 YENEEA. J gave up 5 bases and V 5 bases, and 7 bases lay outside the gene matches. The CDR3 totals 15 residues. Here the CDR3 reads CASSEDRGHHETQYF. The CDR3, as DNA: TGTGCCAGCAGCGAGGACAGGGGGCATCATGAGACCCAGTACTTC.

The gene calls are TRBV27 and TRBJ2-3, with 11 bases that match TRBD2. Germline assignment: CDR1 MNHEY and CDR2 SMNVEV (reference sequence). The CDR3 runs 19 residues. J gave up 3 bases and V 5 bases, and 16 bases lay outside the gene matches. As DNA, the CDR3 is TGTGCCAGCAGTCCGAGATTACCCGAACTAGCGGGAGCGACAGATACGCAGTATTTT. This sequence encodes CASSPRLPELAGATDTQYF.

The chain combines TRBV4-1 with TRBJ2-7, with 8 bases matching TRBD2. Per the germline V gene, CDR1 is MGHRA and CDR2 is YSYEKL. The CDR3 loop spans 15 amino acids. V lost 3 bases to trimming and J lost 9 bases; unmatched junction nucleotides: 13. Written as DNA, the CDR3 is TGCGCCAGCAGCCACTCTGCGGGGGGCGGGGTTTGGCAGTACTTC. Protein sequence: CASSHSAGGGVWQYF.

V gene TRBV5-4 combines with J gene TRBJ2-7; 11 nucleotides line up with TRBD2. V gave up 7 bases and J gave up 2 bases; unmatched junction bases: 5. Germline CDR1 is SGHNT and CDR2 is YYREEE (reference sequence). This CDR3 is 14 amino acids long. The CDR3 DNA reads as TGTGCCAGCCGCATAGCGGGAGGGCCCTACGAGCAGTACTTC. This sequence encodes CASRIAGGPYEQYF.

The gene calls are TRBV4-2 and TRBJ2-2; D might be TRBD2 (6 bases). V lost 4 bases to trimming and J lost 5 bases, with 11 bases between them. The V gene's germline CDR1 is LGHNA and CDR2 YNFKEQ. This CDR3 is 14 amino acids long. CDR3 protein: CASSPLAETGELFF. The CDR3 DNA reads TGTGCCAGCAGCCCTTTAGCGGAAACCGGGGAGCTGTTTTTT.

The CDR3 DNA reads TGTGCCAGCAGTTTATATTCGGGTTGGGGGGGAAAACAAGAGACCCAGTACTTC. It codes for CASSLYSGWGGKQETQYF. This chain connects TRBV12-3 or TRBV12-4 to TRBJ2-5; 7 bases map to TRBD2. This CDR3 spans 18 amino acids. Trimming cost V 2 bases and J 2 bases; bases outside gene matches: 14.

The chain carries TRBV6-2 or TRBV6-3 and TRBJ2-5, with D hard to call. The CDR3 sequence is 15 residues long. Germline CDR1 MNHEY, CDR2 SVGEGT. Trimming removed 6 bases from V and 5 bases from J, with 19 bases in between. CDR3 sequence (DNA): TGTGCCAGCAGCCCCTCCGTTAACCCGGCGGAGACCCAGTACTTC. It translates to CASSPSVNPAETQYF.

This clonotype appeared a few times. V gene TRBV28 combines with J gene TRBJ2-7; D unresolved. This CDR3 is built from 16 residues. Germline V gene data show CDR1 as MDHEN and CDR2 as SYDVKM. The V end lost 3 bases, the J end lost 0 bases, and 15 bases lay between the germline ends. CDR3 sequence (DNA): TGTGCCAGCAGTTTGCCCTCCGGCGGAAGCTCCTACGAGCAGTACTTC. Protein product: CASSLPSGGSSYEQYF.

CDR3 sequence reads: CSALSGGAEETQYF. The CDR3 DNA is TGCAGTGCGTTATCCGGAGGAGCGGAAGAGACCCAGTACTTC. This chain joins TRBV20-1 and TRBJ2-5; D may be TRBD2 (5 bases). V was cut by 6 bases and J by 3 bases, with 17 bases left in between. The CDR3 is made up of 14 amino acids. Germline V gene data show CDR1 as DFQATT and CDR2 as SNEGSKA (reference sequence).

This sequence joins TRBV12-3 or TRBV12-4 and TRBJ2-1; 7 nucleotides match TRBD2. V lost 5 bases to trimming and J lost 6 bases; unmatched junction nucleotides: 19. This CDR3 is 18 amino acids long. CDR3 sequence reads: CASSPSGGRSANPNEQFF. CDR3 DNA sequence: TGTGCCAGCAGTCCATCGGGCGGGAGATCGGCTAACCCCAATGAGCAGTTCTTC.